Presented here are 22 T cell receptor beta chains from one specimen sequenced in a study of T-cell reconstitution after alpha-beta-depleted transplantation in children. Unique molecular identifiers were incorporated when the TCRbeta library was constructed. TCRdb re-called the PCR reads with MiXCR, one entry per CDR3 protein. This sample carries roughly 340,000 distinct CDR3 sequences, 15% to 20% of them seen once, and the ten largest clones take approximately 38%. The sequenced sample was PBMCs, mostly from graft donor cells, obtained 360 days after TCRalphabeta/CD19-depleted stem cell transplant. The source is a male patient between 2 and 15 years old who had a stem cell transplant for acute lymphoblastic leukemia, so the T cells may come from the graft donor.

This clonotype was counted ten times or more. The rearrangement joins TRBV5-1 to TRBJ2-1, with D perhaps matching TRBD2 (6 bases). Trimming removed 1 base from V and 6 bases from J, with 14 bases in between. The germline V gene has CDR1 SGHRS and CDR2 YFSETQ. The CDR3 length is 15 residues. This CDR3 reads CASSLLPTSSNEQFF. The CDR3 coding sequence is TGCGCCAGCAGCTTGCTCCCGACTAGTTCCAATGAGCAGTTCTTC.

This clonotype was seen only a few times. The CDR3 bases are TGTGCCAGCAGCTTATTTCGGTTTGACACTGAAGCTTTCTTT. Protein product: CASSLFRFDTEAFF. The gene calls are TRBV5-8 and TRBJ1-1; D is uncertain. This CDR3 is 14 amino acids long. V shed 2 bases and J shed 3 bases, with 11 bases lying between them. The V gene's germline CDR1 is SGHTS and CDR2 YDEGEE.

This clonotype occurred many times. The genes are TRBV12-3 or TRBV12-4 and TRBJ2-7; the D gene is possibly TRBD1 (6 bases). Trimming removed 3 bases from V and 7 bases from J, with 16 bases in between. The CDR3 has 14 residues. The chain's CDR3 is CASSLGDRRLEQYF. CDR3 DNA: TGTGCCAGCAGTTTGGGAGACAGGCGGCTGGAGCAGTACTTC.

There are a few counts of this clonotype. The rearrangement joins TRBV4-3 to TRBJ2-1; 8 bases agree with TRBD2. The germline V gene has CDR1 LGHNA and CDR2 YSLEER. V trimming: 4 bases; J trimming: 7 bases; junction bases outside the gene matches: 15. The CDR3 loop spans 17 amino acids. CDR3 amino acids: CASSLIRGLAGTNEQFF. The CDR3 bases are TGCGCCAGCAGCCTCATACGGGGGTTAGCGGGAACGAATGAGCAGTTCTTC.

This clonotype was recorded many times. The chain joins TRBV6-1 to TRBJ1-5, with D unresolved. The CDR3 is made up of 13 amino acids. Trimming shortened V by 5 bases and J by 9 bases, and 14 bases separated the two germline ends. Germline CDR1 is MNHNS and CDR2 is SASEGT. The CDR3, as DNA: TGTGCCAGCAGTCCCCTCGGCGGCGGGCCCCAGCATTTT. Translated, it gives CASSPLGGGPQHF.

A few counts support this clonotype. The chain employs TRBV9 and TRBJ1-1; the match to TRBD1 covers 7 bases. The CDR3 is made up of 14 amino acids. Germline V gene lookup returns CDR1 SGDLS and CDR2 YYNGEE. J lost 3 bases, V lost 3 bases, and 5 bases had no gene match. CDR3 in DNA: TGTGCCAGCAGCGGACAGGGAATGGACACTGAAGCTTTCTTT. Its protein product is CASSGQGMDTEAFF.

The rearrangement joins TRBV6-2 or TRBV6-3 to TRBJ2-1, with 7 bases that match TRBD2. Germline loops: CDR1 MNHEY, CDR2 SVGEGT. The junction had 13 bases not matched to a gene; V was cut back by 6 bases and J by 8 bases. This CDR3 has 15 residues. The CDR3 sequence is CASSQTRSAGDEQFF. DNA for the CDR3: TGTGCCAGCAGCCAAACTAGATCCGCGGGGGATGAGCAGTTCTTC.

The rearrangement links TRBV25-1 to TRBJ2-7; 10 positions match TRBD2. CDR1 is MGHDK, CDR2 SYGVNS, per germline. V gave up 1 base and J gave up 2 bases; unmatched junction bases: 11. The CDR3 sequence is 18 residues long. The CDR3 loop is CASSEWILGLAETYEQYF. The CDR3 region has the DNA TGTGCCAGCAGTGAATGGATACTAGGACTAGCGGAAACCTACGAGCAGTACTTC.

This clonotype turned up a few times. J is TRBJ2-1 and V is TRBV5-1, with 12 bases that match TRBD2. V dropped 4 bases and J dropped 0; count of bases not matched to a gene: 14. The CDR3 consists of 20 residues. Germline lookup yields CDR1 SGHRS and CDR2 YFSETQ. The CDR3 region is CASSHPFTSGRSSSYNEQFF. The CDR3 nucleotides read TGCGCCAGCAGCCACCCATTCACTAGCGGGAGGAGTTCCTCCTACAATGAGCAGTTCTTC.

The chain joins TRBV3-1 to TRBJ1-1; no clear D. The CDR3 has 14 amino acids. V was pared by 2 bases and J by 5 bases, with 12 bases between. Per germline, CDR1 LGHDT and CDR2 YNNKEL (reference sequence). The CDR3 spells CASSQLGRGTEAFF. Here the CDR3 DNA reads TGTGCCAGCAGCCAACTGGGGAGAGGAACTGAAGCTTTCTTT. Filled out from reference TRBV3-1 and TRBJ1-1, the complete variable domain reads DTAVSQTPKYLVTQMGNDKSIKCEQNLGHDTMYWYKQDSKKFLKIMFSYNNKELIINETVPNRFSPKSPDKAHLNLHINSLELGDSAVYFCASSQLGRGTEAFFGQGTRLTVV.

This clonotype was seen a few times. The rearrangement uses TRBV11-2 and TRBJ2-3; TRBD2 aligns across 14 bases. V lost 1 base and J lost 7; bases outside the gene matches: 4. CDR1 and CDR2 (germline): SGHAT, FQNNGV. This CDR3 contains 16 residues. CDR3 loop: CASSLGRTSGRNTQYF. CDR3 bases: TGTGCCAGCAGCTTAGGCCGGACTAGCGGGAGGAATACGCAGTATTTT.

The chain uses TRBV9 and TRBJ1-1; D call uncertain. The V gene lost 4 bases and the J gene lost 4 bases, with 11 bases spanning the gap. The CDR3 has 13 residues. Germline V gives CDR1 SGDLS, CDR2 YYNGEE. CDR3 sequence: CASSSREGTEAFF. For the CDR3, the DNA is TGTGCCAGCAGCTCCCGAGAGGGCACTGAAGCTTTCTTT.

In this sample, this clonotype turned up once. The V gene is TRBV28, the J gene TRBJ2-3; D is unresolved. The germline V gene has CDR1 MDHEN and CDR2 SYDVKM. Trimming pared 3 bases from V and 2 bases from J, leaving 12 bases between. The CDR3 sequence is 15 residues long. The CDR3 region is CASSFIGPFTDTQYF. CDR3 bases: TGTGCCAGCAGTTTTATCGGACCATTCACAGATACGCAGTATTTT. Complete variable domain (other parts from reference TRBV28 and TRBJ2-3): DVKVTQSSRYLVKRTGEKVFLECVQDMDHENMFWYRQDPGLGLRLIYFSYDVKMKEKGDIPEGYSVSREKKERFSLILESASTNQTSMYLCASSFIGPFTDTQYFGPGTRLTVL.

The chain is built from TRBV20-1 and TRBJ2-7; D is unresolved. Trimming took off 0 bases at V and 4 bases at J, with 7 bases between the two ends. CDR3 size: 12 residues. From germline, CDR1 is DFQATT and CDR2 SNEGSKA (reference sequence). The DNA for the CDR3 is TGCAGTGCTAGAGAGGTAGCTTACGAGCAGTACTTC. It encodes CSAREVAYEQYF.

In this sample, this clonotype turned up a few times. The chain joins TRBV14 to TRBJ2-1; D ambiguous. Germline V CDR1 and CDR2: SGHDN, FVKESK. Trimming pared 4 bases from V and 0 bases from J, leaving 10 bases between. The CDR3 loop spans 15 amino acids. CDR3 bases: TGTGCCAGCAGCCGAAGGATAAGCTCCTACAATGAGCAGTTCTTC. Encoded protein: CASSRRISSYNEQFF. Combining the CDR3 with reference TRBV14 and TRBJ2-1 gives the whole variable domain EAGVTQFPSHSVIEKGQTVTLRCDPISGHDNLYWYRRVMGKEIKFLLHFVKESKQDESGMPNNRFLAERTGGTYSTLKVQPAELEDSGVYFCASSRRISSYNEQFFGPGTRLTVL.

This clonotype was detected many times. V usage is TRBV4-1 and J usage is TRBJ1-6, with D perhaps TRBD1 (5 bases). The germline gives CDR1 MGHRA, CDR2 YSYEKL. The V gene lost 5 bases and the J gene lost 7 bases, with 15 bases spanning the gap. The CDR3 has 15 amino acids. As DNA, the CDR3 is TGCGCCAGCAGCACACAGGAGGGAAACAATTCACCCCTCCACTTT. Translated, it gives CASSTQEGNNSPLHF.

V and J are TRBV27 and TRBJ2-3; D uncertain. Germline CDR1 MNHEY, CDR2 SMNVEV (reference sequence). The CDR3 totals 13 residues. Between the trimmed V and J ends, which lost 6 bases and 4 bases, there was a span of 11 bases. CDR3 in amino acids: CASSPYPSDTQYF. CDR3 sequence (DNA): TGTGCCAGCAGCCCCTACCCCTCAGATACGCAGTATTTT.

The chain uses TRBV4-2 and TRBJ1-1; D perhaps matches TRBD1 (5 bases). Germline CDR1 reads LGHNA; CDR2 reads YNFKEQ. V shed 3 bases and J shed 1 base, with 15 bases lying between them. The CDR3 sequence is 16 residues long. CDR3 in DNA: TGTGCCAGCAGCCACGAAAGTGCACAGGCGAACACTGAAGCTTTCTTT. It yields the protein CASSHESAQANTEAFF.

This clonotype is a singleton in its sample. DNA for the CDR3: TGCGCCAGCAGCCAAGATGTCGGAGTTGGGACCCCCGTGGGAGAGACCCAGTACTTC. This gives the protein CASSQDVGVGTPVGETQYF. The J gene is TRBJ2-5, the V gene TRBV4-3; perhaps D is TRBD1 or TRBD2 (5 bases each). Per the germline V gene, CDR1 is LGHNA and CDR2 is YSLEER. V shed 0 bases and J shed 4 bases, with 24 bases lying between them. The CDR3 spans 19 residues.

The V and J genes are TRBV6-8 and TRBJ2-2; D is unclear. Germline assignment: CDR1 MNHGY and CDR2 SAAAGT. Deletions cut 0 bases from V and 6 bases from J, with 5 bases between. This CDR3 spans 13 amino acids. DNA of the CDR3: TGTGCCAGCAGTTACTCGACCTCCGGGGAGCTGTTTTTT. It is translated as CASSYSTSGELFF.

This clonotype has only a few counts. The rearrangement links TRBV10-3 to TRBJ2-1, with D unresolved. The CDR3 totals 11 residues. Germline CDR1 and CDR2: ENHRY and SYGVKD. The V gene lost 6 bases and the J gene lost 8 bases, with 8 bases spanning the gap. DNA for the CDR3: TGTGCCATCAGGGACGTGGATGAGCAGTTCTTC. Its translation: CAIRDVDEQFF.

This clonotype came up many times. V is TRBV10-2 and J is TRBJ1-5, with D tentatively TRBD1 (5 bases). The CDR3 sequence is 14 residues long. Germline CDR1 and CDR2: WSHSY and SAAADI. V lost 0 bases and J 3 bases, leaving 6 bases between the germline ends. CDR3 nucleotides: TGCGCCAGCAGTGAGTCAGGGGTCAATCAGCCCCAGCATTTT. It yields the protein CASSESGVNQPQHF.